This T cell receptor (beta chain) is from a study of blood T cell repertoires in COVID-19. V was clipped by 0 bases and J by 2 bases, with 11 bases between them. The CDR3 runs 15 residues. Germline CDR1 is LNHDA and CDR2 is SQIVND (reference sequence). The assay was immunoSEQ multiplex PCR, and TCRdb's table has in-frame clones only and misses some. This table holds fewer than 150,000 clones, approximately 84% found once. This chain connects TRBV19 to TRBJ2-7; D perhaps matches TRBD1 (5 bases). Sequencing was carried out using peripheral blood. This receptor was obtained from a man over 45 with acute or convalescent COVID-19. CDR3 protein: CASSIEADKPYEQYF. The CDR3 coding sequence is TGTGCCAGTAGTATAGAGGCGGACAAACCCTACGAGCAGTACTTC.